The 26 T cell receptor beta chains presented below share a single source sample, sequenced in a study of cytomegalovirus exposure and HLA in healthy donors (dated by TCRdb to the late 2010s). Libraries were built with the immunoSEQ multiplex PCR assay. For the multiplex PCR, a mixture combining 60 forward primers for TCR Vbeta segments and 13 reverse primers for TCR Jbeta segments was used. In TCRdb, the immuneACCESS table is reduced to in-frame sequences with V and J assigned. These tables do not hold every clone; where another copy was compared, an unresolved V gene accounts for under half, and the others remain unexplained. Present in this sample are approximately 110,000 clones, 75% to 90% of which were seen just once. Jointly, the top ten make up 0.2% to 0.25% of the sample. The source material was PBMCs. These TCRs come from a man over 45 in good health and CMV-seronegative.

This sequence joins TRBV6-5 and TRBJ2-5; TRBD1 matches at 7 bases. The J call may not be correct, given that the DNA end is closer to TRBJ2-7. This CDR3 has 15 amino acids. Germline CDR1 and CDR2: MNHEY and SVGAGI. CDR3 amino acids: CASSPGTVMSYEQYF. CDR3 nucleotide sequence: TGTGCCAGCAGTCCCGGGACAGTGATGTCCTACGAGCAGTACTTC.

The rearrangement uses TRBV18 and TRBJ2-3, with TRBD2 matching over 8 bases. The germline V gene encodes CDR1 KGHSH and CDR2 LQKENI. CDR3 length: 16 residues. After removal of 6 bases from V and 2 bases from J, the junction contained 10 bases not matched to a gene. CDR3 DNA sequence: TGTGCCAGCTCCCAATCCTATAGCGGGACCACAGATACGCAGTATTTT. Its protein product is CASSQSYSGTTDTQYF.

CDR3 protein: CASSDNDRGSYEQYF. CDR3 DNA sequence: TGTGCCAGCAGTGATAATGACCGGGGCTCCTACGAGCAGTACTTC. The chain combines TRBV2 with TRBJ2-7, with D perhaps matching TRBD2 (5 bases). V lost 3 bases and J 0 bases, leaving 12 bases between the germline ends. This CDR3 region has 15 residues. Germline loops: CDR1 SNHLY, CDR2 FYNNEI.

The rearrangement uses TRBV6-5 and TRBJ2-7; D perhaps matches TRBD2 (7 bases). The CDR3 has 12 residues. V was trimmed by 7 bases and J by 6 bases, leaving 13 bases between them. Germline V lookup: CDR1 MNHEY, CDR2 SVGAGI. CDR3 nucleotides: TGTGCCAGCACCAGAGGGGGGGGCGAGCAGTACTTC. Translation gives CASTRGGGEQYF.

The genes are TRBV7-2 and TRBJ1-1; D gene uncertain. Trimming removed 1 base from V and 3 bases from J, with 9 bases in between. The V gene's germline CDR1 is SGHTA and CDR2 FQGNSA. The CDR3 spans 14 residues. The CDR3 loop is CASSLDQVYTEAFF. In nucleotides, the CDR3 is TGTGCCAGCAGCTTAGATCAGGTTTACACTGAAGCTTTCTTT.

The rearrangement uses TRBV4-3 and TRBJ2-1; 8 nucleotides line up with TRBD2. The CDR3 runs 15 residues. Germline V gene sequence: CDR1 LGHNA, CDR2 YSLEER. The ends lost 3 bases at V and 5 bases at J; junction bases unmatched: 6. CDR3 protein: CASSQLGLANNEQFF. The DNA for the CDR3 is TGCGCCAGCAGCCAGCTAGGACTAGCTAACAATGAGCAGTTCTTC.

This clone was seen a handful of times. This chain uses TRBV5-1 with TRBJ2-5; D gene unclear. The CDR3 contains 13 residues. The ends were cut back, 0 bases at V and 0 bases at J, with 3 bases in the middle. Germline loops: CDR1 SGHRS, CDR2 YFSETQ. The CDR3 DNA sequence: TGCGCCAGCAGCTTGGTTAACCAAGAGACCCAGTACTTC. It yields the protein CASSLVNQETQYF.

The chain recombines TRBV23-1 with TRBJ2-3; 8 nucleotides line up with TRBD1. TRBV23-1 is classed as an ORF, of uncertain function. This CDR3 contains 15 residues. Trimming took 4 bases from V and 5 from J; bases not matched to a gene: 8. The DNA of the CDR3 is TGCGCCAGCAGTCGTTCCGGGACAGGTGGAGATACGCAGTATTTT. The encoded protein is CASSRSGTGGDTQYF.

This chain links TRBV10-1 with TRBJ2-1; 13 bases are shared with TRBD2. Germline CDR1 and CDR2: WNHNN and SYGVQD (reference sequence). The junction had 5 bases not matched to a gene; V was cut back by 1 base and J by 8 bases. The CDR3 covers 16 residues. CDR3 amino acids: CASSELGLAGFYEQFF. In nucleotides, the CDR3 is TGCGCCAGCAGTGAGTTGGGACTAGCGGGATTCTATGAGCAGTTCTTC.

The genes are TRBV4-1 and TRBJ2-2, with TRBD1 identical over 8 bases. Germline trimming cut 1 base from V and 16 bases from J; bases unmatched to any gene: 14. This CDR3 region has 15 residues. Germline V lookup: CDR1 MGHRA, CDR2 YSYEKL. CDR3 protein: CASSQARDRGRVWFF. The CDR3 coding sequence is TGCGCCAGCAGCCAAGCTCGCGACAGGGGACGGGTTTGGTTTTTT.

A word on this clone: Its ends do not fully match the called genes, so a read error is possible. V is TRBV5-8 and J is TRBJ2-1; the D is unclear. This CDR3 is 8 amino acids long. Per the germline V gene, CDR1 is SGHTS and CDR2 is YDEGEE. Here the CDR3 reads CASSFQIF. CDR3 nucleotide sequence: TGTGCCAGCAGCTTCCAGATCTTC.

The gene calls are TRBV5-3 and TRBJ2-3; the match to TRBD2 covers 8 bases. TRBV5-3 is an ORF; its function is uncertain. V was clipped by 4 bases and J by 6 bases; unmatched bases: 7. This CDR3 region has 14 residues. The CDR3 nucleotides read TGTGCCAGAAGCCCCCGGGGGGGCCGGGATACGCAGTATTTT. Its protein is CARSPRGGRDTQYF.

The chain uses TRBV7-2 and TRBJ2-4; the D gene is possibly TRBD1 (5 bases). Trimming removed 5 bases at V and 4 bases at J, with 15 bases between. The CDR3 length is 15 residues. Germline assignment: CDR1 SGHTA and CDR2 FQGNSA. CDR3 amino acids: CASSLGRQLKNIQYF. CDR3 coding DNA: TGTGCCAGCAGCCTAGGGCGACAGTTGAAAAACATTCAGTACTTC. Complete variable domain (other parts from reference TRBV7-2 and TRBJ2-4): GAGVSQSPSNKVTEKGKDVELRCDPISGHTALYWYRQSLGQGLEFLIYFQGNSAPDKSGLPSDRFSAERTGGSVSTLTIQRTQQEDSAVYLCASSLGRQLKNIQYFGAGTRLSVL.

The chain combines TRBV7-8 with TRBJ2-2, with D possibly being TRBD2 (5 bases). The germline CDR1 and CDR2 sequences are SGHVS and FQNEAQ. This CDR3 spans 14 amino acids. V was trimmed by 5 bases and J by 5 bases, leaving 12 bases between them. The CDR3 DNA follows: TGTGCCAGCAGCCCCCCTCGGGAAACCGGGGAGCTGTTTTTT. It translates to CASSPPRETGELFF.

The J gene is TRBJ2-7, the V gene TRBV4-3; TRBD2 matches 7 bases. J gave up 6 bases and V 4 bases, and 12 bases lay outside the gene matches. The CDR3 totals 15 residues. CDR1 LGHNA and CDR2 YSLEER come from the germline V gene. CDR3 protein: CASSPRVQTSSEQYF. CDR3 coding DNA: TGCGCCAGCAGCCCTCGCGTCCAGACTAGCAGCGAGCAGTACTTC.

The chain combines TRBV7-6 with TRBJ2-7, with 8 nucleotides matching TRBD1. Germline V gives CDR1 SGHVS, CDR2 FNYEAQ. The CDR3 contains 20 residues. V was pared by 2 bases and J by 1 base, with 19 bases of the junction left unmatched. The CDR3 DNA reads TGTGCCAGCAGCTTAAGGCCGCCGGGACAGGTTCTTGGGGGATCCTACGAGCAGTACTTC. Translation gives CASSLRPPGQVLGGSYEQYF.

The rearrangement links TRBV19 to TRBJ2-7, with D perhaps TRBD1 (6 bases). Per the germline V gene, CDR1 is LNHDA and CDR2 is SQIVND (reference sequence). The CDR3 runs 15 residues. V lost 2 bases and J 7 bases, leaving 18 bases between the germline ends. In nucleotides, the CDR3 is TGTGCCAGTAGTATAAATGCCAGGGTGGGACAAGAGCAGTACTTC. This translates into CASSINARVGQEQYF. Complete variable domain (other parts from reference TRBV19 and TRBJ2-7): DGGITQSPKYLFRKEGQNVTLSCEQNLNHDAMYWYRQDPGQGLRLIYYSQIVNDFQKGDIAEGYSVSREKKESFPLTVTSAQKNPTAFYLCASSINARVGQEQYFGPGTRLTVT.

The chain recombines TRBV4-3 with TRBJ1-2; TRBD1 agrees at 9 bases. V lost 1 base, J lost 5 bases, and 5 bases stayed unmatched. The CDR3 is 15 amino acids. The germline gives CDR1 LGHNA, CDR2 YSLEER. CDR3 amino acids: CASSQGSGQGYGYTF. CDR3 in DNA: TGCGCCAGCAGCCAAGGGTCCGGACAGGGGTATGGCTACACCTTC.

V gene TRBV30 combines with J gene TRBJ2-3, with 9 bases matching TRBD1. Trimming removed 5 bases from V and 4 bases from J; junction bases left unmatched: 4. This CDR3 spans 13 amino acids. Germline CDR1 is GTSNPN and CDR2 is SVGIG (reference sequence). The CDR3 here is CAWGTGFADTQYF. CDR3 DNA sequence: TGTGCCTGGGGGACAGGGTTTGCAGATACGCAGTATTTT.

This chain connects TRBV7-2 to TRBJ2-3; 9 bases match TRBD2. CDR3 length equals 15 residues. V was clipped by 6 bases and J by 4 bases; unmatched bases: 8. Germline loops: CDR1 SGHTA, CDR2 FQGNSA. CDR3 in DNA: TGTGCCAGCAGTCGGTCTGCGGGGGGGGCAGATACGCAGTATTTT. Its protein product is CASSRSAGGADTQYF.

The chain carries TRBV5-1 and TRBJ1-1, with D unresolved. Germline assignment: CDR1 SGHRS and CDR2 YFSETQ. V was cut by 2 bases and J by 1 base, with 9 bases left in between. The CDR3 runs 14 residues. CDR3 sequence reads: CASSFYSTNTEAFF. The CDR3 DNA reads TGCGCCAGCAGCTTTTACAGCACGAACACTGAAGCTTTCTTT.

The genes are TRBV28 and TRBJ1-2, with TRBD1 matching over 8 bases. Germline CDR1 and CDR2: MDHEN and SYDVKM. The CDR3 has 15 amino acids. Losses at the gene ends were 7 bases for V and 4 bases for J; bases not matched to a gene: 11. The CDR3 DNA is TGTGCCAGCAATTCGGGGACAGGATCACTCTATGGCTACACCTTC. Protein sequence: CASNSGTGSLYGYTF.

The gene calls are TRBV4-1 and TRBJ2-5, with 10 bases aligning to TRBD1. The CDR3 extends over 14 amino acids. Germline CDR1 is MGHRA and CDR2 is YSYEKL. V dropped 4 bases and J dropped 3; count of bases not matched to a gene: 2. The CDR3 protein is CASSLGTGEETQYF. CDR3 nucleotide sequence: TGCGCCAGCAGCCTCGGGACAGGGGAAGAGACCCAGTACTTC.

V usage is TRBV19 and J usage is TRBJ2-3; possible D gene TRBD2, 5 bases. Germline V lookup: CDR1 LNHDA, CDR2 SQIVND (reference sequence). Trimming shortened V by 3 bases and J by 5 bases, and 9 bases separated the two germline ends. The CDR3 contains 13 residues. The CDR3 protein is CASSIAREDTQYF. The CDR3 DNA reads as TGTGCCAGTAGTATCGCACGGGAAGATACGCAGTATTTT.

This chain links TRBV4-3 with TRBJ2-7; a weak D match, TRBD2 (5 bases). The CDR3 spans 14 residues. Trimming removed 1 base from V and 3 bases from J, with 10 bases in between. Germline V lookup: CDR1 LGHNA, CDR2 YSLEER. CDR3 sequence reads: CASSQGVGVYEQYF. The DNA for the CDR3 is TGCGCCAGCAGCCAAGGAGTCGGGGTCTACGAGCAGTACTTC.

The gene calls are TRBV25-1 and TRBJ1-1; D not certain. The CDR3 sequence is 12 residues long. V was trimmed by 3 bases and J by 7 bases, leaving 9 bases between them. Germline V lookup: CDR1 MGHDK, CDR2 SYGVNS. The CDR3 here is CASSDAGLEAFF. The CDR3 region has the DNA TGTGCCAGCAGTGATGCAGGCCTTGAAGCTTTCTTT.